The 15 T cell receptor beta chains below all came from one sample that was sequenced in a study of response to subunit inactivated influenza vaccine (dated by TCRdb to the late 2010s). The library was produced with RT-PCR. Sequencer: Illumina HiSeq 2500. Through fastp at Q25 and MiXCR, TCRdb rebuilt clones from the public reads, retaining in-frame beta chains. Identical CDR3 protein sequences are pooled into one entry, listed with their most common genes and DNA. Here the sample has about 830,000 distinct CDR3 sequences; 18% occur a single time. The ten largest make up roughly a tenth of the sample. Sample: PBMCs from blood, taken about 5 days after vaccination. The receptors shown here come from a man in his fifties who received an inactivated influenza vaccine. Donor details come from another sample of the same person, matched by shared clones.

A few counts support this clonotype. The rearrangement links TRBV10-3 to TRBJ1-6; possible D gene TRBD1, 5 bases. CDR1 is ENHRY, CDR2 SYGVKD, per germline. The CDR3 spans 14 residues. Trimming shortened V by 3 bases and J by 8 bases, and 11 bases separated the two germline ends. The CDR3 region is CAISDTGDHSPLHF. The CDR3 DNA reads TGTGCCATCAGTGACACAGGAGATCATTCACCCCTCCACTTT.

This sequence joins TRBV4-1 and TRBJ2-4, with 11 bases matching TRBD2. This CDR3 region has 22 residues. Germline trimming cut 4 bases from V and 1 base from J; bases unmatched to any gene: 21. Germline V gives CDR1 MGHRA, CDR2 YSYEKL. In nucleotides, the CDR3 is TGCGCCAGCAGCCGAATAGGACCCGGGACTAGCGGCATAGTAGTGGCCAAAAACATTCAGTACTTC. This gives the protein CASSRIGPGTSGIVVAKNIQYF.

This chain uses TRBV20-1 with TRBJ2-1; D is possibly TRBD1 or TRBD2 (5 bases each). Germline V gives CDR1 DFQATT, CDR2 SNEGSKA (reference sequence). The CDR3 length is 14 residues. Trimming cost V 3 bases and J 4 bases, with 13 bases left between them. The CDR3 DNA sequence: TGCAGTGCTAGGGGTGGGGGTCCTTACAATGAGCAGTTCTTC. The encoded protein is CSARGGGPYNEQFF.

V gene TRBV20-1 combines with J gene TRBJ1-1, with 10 bases lining up with TRBD1. Germline CDR1 is DFQATT and CDR2 is SNEGSKA (reference sequence). V shed 0 bases and J 4 bases; nucleotides not matched to a gene: 5. The CDR3 extends over 15 amino acids. The CDR3 DNA follows: TGCAGTGCTAGAGATCCCGACAGGGGGCCCACTGAAGCTTTCTTT. Translating gives CSARDPDRGPTEAFF.

This clonotype was counted at least ten times. This chain connects TRBV20-1 to TRBJ2-3; 8 positions agree with TRBD2. The CDR3 has 16 residues. The trim removed 6 bases at V and 0 bases at J, leaving 11 bases unmatched. Germline loops: CDR1 DFQATT, CDR2 SNEGSKA (reference sequence). CDR3 sequence reads: CSAREGGGTSTDTQYF. CDR3 in DNA: TGCAGTGCCCGGGAGGGCGGGGGAACTAGCACAGATACGCAGTATTTT.

This sequence joins TRBV20-1 and TRBJ2-2; TRBD1 or TRBD2 may be the D gene (5 bases each). With 0 bases removed from V and 0 bases from J, the gap between germline ends came to 8 bases. The CDR3 length is 15 residues. Germline-derived CDR1 and CDR2 are DFQATT and SNEGSKA (reference sequence). The CDR3 sequence: CSARERGSNTGELFF. The DNA of the CDR3 is TGCAGTGCTAGAGAGAGGGGATCGAACACCGGGGAGCTGTTTTTT.

Only a few counts were recorded for this clonotype. This sequence joins TRBV5-1 and TRBJ2-7, with 9 bases that match TRBD1. J lost 6 bases, V lost 5 bases, and 9 bases had no gene match. The CDR3 runs 14 residues. Germline-derived CDR1 and CDR2 are SGHRS and YFSETQ. CDR3 residues: CASRTRDRVGEQYF. The CDR3 DNA is TGCGCCAGCAGAACCCGGGACAGGGTCGGCGAGCAGTACTTC.

This clonotype was counted between two and nine times. This chain uses TRBV10-3 with TRBJ2-3; 10 nucleotides agree with TRBD2. Germline V lookup: CDR1 ENHRY, CDR2 SYGVKD. Trimming cost V 8 bases and J 2 bases; bases outside gene matches: 1. This CDR3 has 13 residues. CDR3 DNA sequence: TGTGCCATCCTAGCGGGAGCCACAGATACGCAGTATTTT. Translating it yields CAILAGATDTQYF.

The table lists this clonotype with a few counts. V usage is TRBV29-1 and J usage is TRBJ2-2; D is possibly TRBD1 (6 bases). Germline V CDR1 and CDR2: SQVTM, ANQGSEA. This CDR3 is built from 13 residues. Deletions cut 7 bases from V and 5 bases from J, with 14 bases between. The CDR3 protein is CSAHRVGTGELFF. CDR3 sequence (DNA): TGCAGCGCCCACAGGGTTGGGACCGGGGAGCTGTTTTTT.

This clonotype was found a few times. V gene TRBV28 combines with J gene TRBJ2-5; 9 bases fit TRBD2. V shed 3 bases, J shed 5 bases, and the junction held 7 bases outside the gene matches. The CDR3 sequence is 15 residues long. Germline V gene sequence: CDR1 MDHEN, CDR2 SYDVKM. The CDR3 spells CASSLGGRASETQYF. The DNA of the CDR3 is TGTGCCAGCAGTTTGGGCGGGAGGGCCTCGGAGACCCAGTACTTC.

This clonotype was detected a few times. J is TRBJ1-1 and V is TRBV3-1; D may be TRBD1 (5 bases). CDR1 is LGHDT, CDR2 YNNKEL, per germline (reference sequence). V was trimmed by 1 base and J by 5 bases, leaving 11 bases between them. This CDR3 is built from 14 residues. The CDR3 DNA reads TGTGCCAGCAGCCAAGTTCCAGGGTATACTGAAGCTTTCTTT. It encodes CASSQVPGYTEAFF.

V gene TRBV7-6 combines with J gene TRBJ2-5; 7 bases are a match to TRBD1. Germline CDR1 SGHVS, CDR2 FNYEAQ. Losses at the gene ends were 4 bases for V and 0 bases for J; bases not matched to a gene: 8. CDR3 length equals 16 residues. CDR3 in DNA: TGTGCCAGCAGCTCCCAGAGACAGGGACACCAAGAGACCCAGTACTTC. The encoded protein is CASSSQRQGHQETQYF.

This clonotype was observed a handful of times. This chain joins TRBV6-2 or TRBV6-3 and TRBJ1-1, with D possibly being TRBD1 (6 bases). V lost 4 bases, J lost 7 bases, and 7 bases lay in between. Germline V CDR1 and CDR2: MNHEY, SVGEGT. The length of the CDR3 is 11 residues. The CDR3 spells CASSSQGEAFF. The CDR3 coding sequence is TGTGCCAGCAGTTCACAGGGTGAAGCTTTCTTT.

The chain links TRBV10-1 to TRBJ1-4; TRBD1 is a possible D gene (6 bases). CDR3 length: 13 residues. V was shortened by 5 bases and J by 5 bases, with 9 bases between the two germline ends. Germline-derived CDR1 and CDR2 are WNHNN and SYGVQD (reference sequence). DNA of the CDR3: TGCGCCAGCAGTAGGACAGCAAATGAAAAACTGTTTTTT. Amino acid sequence: CASSRTANEKLFF.

The chain is built from TRBV12-3 or TRBV12-4 and TRBJ2-6, with unresolved D. V was shortened by 8 bases and J by 1 base, with 3 bases between the two germline ends. The CDR3 runs 12 residues. CDR3 region: CASFSGANVLTF. In nucleotides, the CDR3 is TGTGCCAGCTTTTCTGGGGCCAACGTCCTGACTTTC.